Below, 24 T cell receptor beta chains from the same sample are listed, as sequenced in a study of identical twins. One entry per CDR3 protein results from TCRdb running MiXCR on the 5' RACE reads. The sample carries roughly 1,500,000 distinct CDR3 sequences, less than 35% recorded once. Sequenced material: cord blood. These receptors were taken from a newborn girl in good health.

This clonotype was counted only a few times. The chain couples TRBV5-1 to TRBJ2-7, with TRBD2 matching over 8 bases. After removal of 0 bases from V and 2 bases from J, the junction contained 4 bases not matched to a gene. Germline assignment: CDR1 SGHRS and CDR2 YFSETQ. The CDR3 extends over 15 amino acids. The CDR3 region has the DNA TGCGCCAGCAGCTTGGGGATAGCGGGACCCTACGAGCAGTACTTC. This sequence encodes CASSLGIAGPYEQYF.

This chain connects TRBV12-3 or TRBV12-4 to TRBJ1-3; D remains ambiguous. Trimming stripped 8 bases from V and 7 bases from J, with 12 bases between. The CDR3 is 12 amino acids. The CDR3 loop is CASRGERNTIYF. The CDR3 DNA sequence: TGTGCCAGCCGGGGAGAGAGGAACACCATATATTTT.

This clonotype was detected only a few times. The gene calls are TRBV20-1 and TRBJ2-4, with D possibly TRBD1 on 6 matching bases. Trimming took 3 bases from V and 3 from J, leaving 15 bases between them. The germline V gene encodes CDR1 DFQATT and CDR2 SNEGSKA (reference sequence). The CDR3 totals 15 residues. Here the CDR3 reads CSASDRGTGKNIQYF. CDR3 nucleotide sequence: TGCAGTGCTAGTGATAGGGGGACGGGCAAAAACATTCAGTACTTC.

Of note for this clonotype: One end of the junction varies from germline; a read error may be responsible. The genes are TRBV24-1 and TRBJ2-5, with TRBD1 matching over 10 bases. This CDR3 has 12 amino acids. Germline V lookup: CDR1 KGHDR, CDR2 SFDVKD. CDR3 coding DNA: TGTGCCGCCAGTGATCCCGGGACAGGGGCGTACTTC. It is translated as CAASDPGTGAYF.

A remark on this clonotype: This may be a read error, as it is one base from a much larger clone. The V and J genes are TRBV28 and TRBJ2-7; 7 nucleotides line up with TRBD2. This CDR3 is 15 amino acids long. The V and J ends lost 4 bases and 9 bases, in that order; junction bases with no gene match: 15. CDR1 MDHEN and CDR2 SYDVKM come from the germline V gene. CDR3: CASSSSGNTLGGQYF. CDR3 nucleotides: TGTGCCAGCAGTTCCAGCGGGAATACCCTGGGCGGGCAGTACTTC.

The CDR3 protein is CATSKTANYGYTF. In DNA form, the CDR3 reads TGTGCCACCAGTAAGACTGCTAACTATGGCTACACCTTC. The rearrangement links TRBV24-1 to TRBJ1-2, with no clear D. V gave up 6 bases and J gave up 0 bases, with 7 bases separating them. The CDR3 sequence is 13 residues long. CDR1 is KGHDR, CDR2 SFDVKD, per germline.

This clonotype appeared a few times. This chain links TRBV3-1 with TRBJ2-1; no definite D call. The CDR3 covers 13 residues. The ends were cut back, 0 bases at V and 9 bases at J, with 9 bases in the middle. Germline loops: CDR1 LGHDT, CDR2 YNNKEL (reference sequence). CDR3 sequence: CASSQDLLAEQFF. The CDR3 DNA is TGTGCCAGCAGCCAAGACTTATTGGCTGAGCAGTTCTTC.

This chain joins TRBV15 and TRBJ2-1; D might be TRBD2 (6 bases). CDR3 size: 15 residues. The V end was cut by 7 bases, the J end by 0 bases, with 13 bases between. Germline CDR1 is LNHNV and CDR2 is YYDKDF (reference sequence). As DNA, the CDR3 is TGTGCCACCACCTCCTTAGCGGCCTCCTACAATGAGCAGTTCTTC. It specifies CATTSLAASYNEQFF.

This clonotype has only one observation. The chain links TRBV3-1 to TRBJ2-4; TRBD1 aligns across 10 bases. In germline, CDR1 is LGHDT, CDR2 YNNKEL (reference sequence). The junction had 9 bases not matched to a gene; V was cut back by 3 bases and J by 13 bases. The CDR3 sequence is 14 residues long. The CDR3, as DNA: TGTGCCAGCAGCCATGACCGGGACAGGGGTAAGCAGTACTTC. Translation gives CASSHDRDRGKQYF.

This clonotype was detected only a few times. The chain carries TRBV28 and TRBJ2-7; 9 bases line up with TRBD1. The CDR3 contains 16 residues. Looked up from germline, CDR1 is MDHEN and CDR2 is SYDVKM. V was pared by 4 bases and J by 0 bases, with 7 bases of the junction left unmatched. In nucleotides, the CDR3 is TGTGCCAGCAGTTCCTACAGGGGGCTTGGCTCCTACGAGCAGTACTTC. Amino acids: CASSSYRGLGSYEQYF.

The sample holds a few counts of this clonotype. The chain combines TRBV20-1 with TRBJ2-7; the D is unclear. Trimming removed 0 bases from V and 2 bases from J, with 8 bases in between. The length of the CDR3 is 13 residues. The germline CDR1 and CDR2 sequences are DFQATT and SNEGSKA (reference sequence). CDR3 nucleotide sequence: TGCAGTGCTAGAGACCAGCTAACCTACGAGCAGTACTTC. This sequence encodes CSARDQLTYEQYF.

The chain has TRBV29-1 and TRBJ2-2; 8 bases line up with TRBD1. Unmatched junction bases numbered 8, after V lost 7 bases and J lost 7 bases. The CDR3 contains 13 residues. Germline V gives CDR1 SQVTM, CDR2 ANQGSEA. In DNA form, the CDR3 reads TGCAGCGGCGGACAGGGCGGCGGCGGGGAGCTGTTTTTT. Translating gives CSGGQGGGGELFF.

DNA for the CDR3: TGTGCCTGGAGTGTTCGGGGCAGGGATACGCAGTATTTT. The encoded protein is CAWSVRGRDTQYF. This chain connects TRBV30 to TRBJ2-3, with D perhaps TRBD1 or TRBD2 (5 bases each). Germline loops: CDR1 GTSNPN, CDR2 SVGIG (reference sequence). V lost 0 bases and J lost 6, with 10 bases in between. The CDR3 covers 13 residues.

This clonotype has more than one count but fewer than ten. This chain links TRBV7-2 with TRBJ2-3, with TRBD2 identical over 12 bases. This CDR3 spans 16 amino acids. V was clipped by 5 bases and J by 3 bases; unmatched bases: 6. CDR1 SGHTA and CDR2 FQGNSA come from the germline V gene. The CDR3 sequence: CASSHQTSGGTDTQYF. The CDR3 region has the DNA TGTGCCAGCAGCCACCAGACTAGCGGGGGAACAGATACGCAGTATTTT.

V is TRBV24-1 and J is TRBJ2-7; D might be TRBD1 or TRBD2, each matching 6 bases. Germline V gene lookup returns CDR1 KGHDR and CDR2 SFDVKD. The CDR3 consists of 17 residues. V was shortened by 5 bases and J by 7 bases, with 26 bases between the two germline ends. DNA of the CDR3: TGTGCCACCAGTGTCCCACGGGGGCGGGGTCCCTACAATGAGCAGTACTTC. This codes for CATSVPRGRGPYNEQYF.

This clonotype was detected only a few times. The V and J genes are TRBV4-2 and TRBJ2-2; D is unclear. This CDR3 is 14 amino acids long. Trimming took off 4 bases at V and 1 base at J, with 7 bases between the two ends. In germline, CDR1 is LGHNA, CDR2 YNFKEQ. CDR3 nucleotides: TGTGCCAGCAGCCCATTAAAGAACACCGGGGAGCTGTTTTTT. Its translation: CASSPLKNTGELFF.

The chain links TRBV20-1 to TRBJ2-3; 7 positions match TRBD2. The trim removed 6 bases at V and 2 bases at J, leaving 14 bases unmatched. CDR3 length: 16 residues. CDR1 DFQATT and CDR2 SNEGSKA come from the germline V gene (reference sequence). The CDR3 region has the DNA TGCAGTGCCGTGGGGGGGGTCCTAGCGACCACAGATACGCAGTATTTT. Residues: CSAVGGVLATTDTQYF.

The genes are TRBV6-1 and TRBJ2-7, with D unclear. V shed 2 bases and J shed 3 bases, with 14 bases lying between them. Per germline, CDR1 MNHNS and CDR2 SASEGT. CDR3 size: 15 residues. The CDR3 loop is CASSEWTERDYEQYF. The DNA for the CDR3 is TGTGCCAGCAGTGAATGGACGGAAAGGGACTACGAGCAGTACTTC.

This clonotype was picked up a small number of times. The chain recombines TRBV5-1 with TRBJ2-1; 9 bases are shared with TRBD2. Per germline, CDR1 SGHRS and CDR2 YFSETQ. The CDR3 has 15 amino acids. Trimming cost V 4 bases and J 8 bases; bases outside gene matches: 10. As DNA, the CDR3 is TGCGCCAGCAGCCGCACCGGGACTAGCTGGGATGAGCAGTTCTTC. This gives the protein CASSRTGTSWDEQFF. The full variable domain, completed using reference TRBV5-1 and TRBJ2-1, is KAGVTQTPRYLIKTRGQQVTLSCSPISGHRSVSWYQQTPGQGLQFLFEYFSETQRNKGNFPGRFSGRQFSNSRSEMNVSTLELGDSALYLCASSRTGTSWDEQFFGPGTRLTVL.

The CDR3 reads CASTRRDSVEQFF. CDR3 DNA sequence: TGTGCCAGCACCCGACGGGACAGTGTTGAGCAGTTCTTC. The V and J genes are TRBV6-1 and TRBJ2-1, with 7 bases lining up with TRBD1. CDR1 and CDR2 from the germline V gene are MNHNS and SASEGT. The CDR3 is 13 residues long. Trimming took 7 bases from V and 9 from J; bases not matched to a gene: 9.

CDR3 protein: CASSFPGAEQYF. CDR3 in DNA: TGTGCCAGCAGTTTCCCGGGGGCTGAGCAGTACTTC. This chain uses TRBV12-3 or TRBV12-4 with TRBJ2-5, with D possibly being TRBD1 or TRBD2 (6 bases each). This CDR3 is built from 12 residues. V gave up 3 bases and J gave up 11 bases, with 13 bases separating them.

This chain joins TRBV12-3 or TRBV12-4 and TRBJ2-5, with 9 bases matching TRBD2. The length of the CDR3 is 13 residues. Unmatched junction bases numbered 2, after V lost 7 bases and J lost 2 bases. The chain's CDR3 is CASNLAGQETQYF. The CDR3 coding sequence is TGTGCCAGCAACCTAGCGGGACAAGAGACCCAGTACTTC.

The rearrangement links TRBV11-2 to TRBJ2-7; TRBD1 matches 8 bases. The germline V gene encodes CDR1 SGHAT and CDR2 FQNNGV. The CDR3 is 19 residues long. J lost 2 bases, V lost 5 bases, and 20 bases had no gene match. The CDR3: CASSPLSARGQGEAYEQYF. The CDR3 nucleotides read TGTGCCAGCAGCCCACTTAGTGCTCGTGGACAGGGAGAAGCCTACGAGCAGTACTTC.

The chain links TRBV7-2 to TRBJ2-7; perhaps TRBD1 as D (6 bases). V lost 3 bases and J 0 bases, leaving 12 bases between the germline ends. CDR1 is SGHTA and CDR2 is FQGNSA in the germline V gene. There are 15 residues in the CDR3. CDR3 in DNA: TGTGCCAGCAGCTTCCGGACAGAGGGCTCCTACGAGCAGTACTTC. It codes for CASSFRTEGSYEQYF.